Reported below is one TCR beta chain. These data belong to a study of cytomegalovirus exposure and HLA in healthy donors. The primer mix had 60 Vbeta and 13 Jbeta primers. The data were produced by immunoSEQ multiplex PCR, yet TCRdb's version contains in-frame clones alone and is incomplete. Here the sample spans over 100,000 clones, around three quarters being singletons. The clonotype was recovered from a man aged 25 to 45 in good health and CMV-seropositive. Material: PBMCs.

The CDR3 protein is CASSYWTGANYGYTF. The CDR3 DNA follows: TGTGCCAGCAGTTACTGGACAGGGGCTAACTATGGCTACACCTTC. The chain employs TRBV6-5 and TRBJ1-2; TRBD1 agrees at 9 bases. The germline V gene encodes CDR1 MNHEY and CDR2 SVGAGI. Trimming at V came to 1 base and at J to 0 bases, leaving 0 bases not matched to a gene. The CDR3 is 15 amino acids.